The 14 T cell receptor beta chains below all came from one sample that was sequenced in a study of Ad26.COV2.S vaccination and SARS-CoV-2 variants. Using immunoSEQ multiplex PCR, the repertoire was profiled, and TCRdb retains in-frame clones only, with some absent. The top ten hold roughly 5% of the sample, which has about 350,000 clones, around 88% seen once. Treatment of the sample: around 19 received Ad26.COV2.S at low or high dose, single or two shots; five or six received placebo; per-sample allocation not given. The samples were gathered on day 63 after the first injection of vaccine or placebo. Sequences were derived from peripheral blood, sampled in a trial of Ad26.COV2.S vaccine versus placebo. The receptor source for this set is a person aged 18-60 years who received the Ad26.COV2.S COVID-19 vaccine or a placebo.

V usage is TRBV3-1 (or the pseudogene TRBV3-2) and J usage is TRBJ2-5; a possible D gene is TRBD1 (6 bases). CDR3 size: 13 residues. V lost 4 bases, J lost 2 bases, and 8 bases lay in between. Per the germline V gene, CDR1 is LGHDT and CDR2 is YNNKEL (reference sequence). For the CDR3, the DNA is TGTGCCAGCAGCCCGGACAGTCAAGAGACCCAGTACTTC. It specifies CASSPDSQETQYF.

This chain links TRBV2 with TRBJ2-5, with 13 positions matching TRBD2. The CDR3 has 13 residues. The germline gives CDR1 SNHLY, CDR2 FYNNEI. Trimming took 8 bases from V and 5 from J; bases not matched to a gene: 2. CDR3 in DNA: TGTGCCAGCGGGGGACTAGCGGGGGAGACCCAGTACTTC. Encoded protein: CASGGLAGETQYF.

The V call is TRBV2, the J call TRBJ1-1, with D perhaps TRBD1 (6 bases). V was cut by 3 bases and J by 3 bases, with 14 bases left in between. The CDR3 is 15 amino acids. Germline CDR1 reads SNHLY; CDR2 reads FYNNEI. CDR3 bases: TGTGCCAGCAGTGACGGGGGCCGGGAGTACACTGAAGCTTTCTTT. This gives the protein CASSDGGREYTEAFF.

The chain joins TRBV28 to TRBJ2-7; 9 nucleotides align to TRBD1. Losses at the gene ends were 5 bases for V and 7 bases for J; bases not matched to a gene: 15. CDR1 and CDR2 from the germline V gene are MDHEN and SYDVKM. This CDR3 is 16 amino acids long. The CDR3 DNA is TGTGCCAGCAGTGCACCCGGGACAGGGAAATTTTGGGAGCAGTACTTC. It codes for CASSAPGTGKFWEQYF.

This clone was seen a few times. V usage is TRBV11-2 and J usage is TRBJ2-5; 7 nucleotides line up with TRBD2. CDR3 length: 15 residues. The junction had 5 bases not matched to a gene; V was cut back by 2 bases and J by 2 bases. The V gene's germline CDR1 is SGHAT and CDR2 FQNNGV. CDR3 sequence: CASSLTGGRQETQYF. The CDR3 bases are TGTGCCAGCAGCTTAACGGGGGGTCGTCAAGAGACCCAGTACTTC.

This clone showed up just once. The V call is TRBV9, the J call TRBJ2-5, with TRBD1 as a possible D gene (5 bases). Trimming left V 0 bases short and J 5 bases short, with 14 bases between. Germline V gene data show CDR1 as SGDLS and CDR2 as YYNGEE. This CDR3 contains 15 residues. CDR3 DNA: TGTGCCAGCAGCGTAGTTGAAGGGGCCGGGGAGACCCAGTACTTC. Its translation: CASSVVEGAGETQYF.

The chain is built from TRBV4-1 and TRBJ1-5; 8 nucleotides line up with TRBD1. The CDR3 has 14 residues. V lost 4 bases to trimming and J lost 6 bases; unmatched junction nucleotides: 5. Looked up from germline, CDR1 is MGHRA and CDR2 is YSYEKL. Here the CDR3 reads CASSPTGVGQPQHF. CDR3 sequence (DNA): TGCGCCAGCAGCCCGACAGGGGTGGGTCAGCCCCAGCATTTT.

This chain joins TRBV4-1 and TRBJ2-1; D call uncertain. The ends were cut back, 7 bases at V and 6 bases at J, with 22 bases in the middle. The CDR3 runs 16 residues. CDR1 is MGHRA and CDR2 is YSYEKL in the germline V gene. The CDR3 is CASTPLVLRSANEQFF. The CDR3 DNA sequence: TGCGCCAGCACCCCTCTCGTTCTTCGGAGTGCCAATGAGCAGTTCTTC.

This clone appeared a single time. This chain links TRBV20-1 with TRBJ1-2; perhaps TRBD1 as D (6 bases). V gave up 3 bases and J gave up 8 bases, with 13 bases separating them. This CDR3 contains 12 residues. Per the germline V gene, CDR1 is DFQATT and CDR2 is SNEGSKA (reference sequence). CDR3 bases: TGCAGTGCTAGTTCGGCAGGGGACGGCTACACCTTC. As protein: CSASSAGDGYTF.

V usage is TRBV7-2 and J usage is TRBJ1-2, with 8 bases matching TRBD1. The CDR3 contains 14 residues. Losses at the gene ends were 5 bases for V and 8 bases for J; bases not matched to a gene: 10. The V gene's germline CDR1 is SGHTA and CDR2 FQGNSA. Here the CDR3 DNA reads TGTGCCAGCAGCCGCCCCGGGACAGGTGGCGGCTACACCTTC. Translation: CASSRPGTGGGYTF.

This clone was seen a handful of times. V usage is TRBV9 and J usage is TRBJ2-7; D remains unclear. The CDR3 is 15 residues long. Trimming removed 2 bases at V and 6 bases at J, with 18 bases between. CDR1 is SGDLS and CDR2 is YYNGEE in the germline V gene. CDR3 sequence (DNA): TGTGCCAGCAGCGTTGCCCCCACCGACGACACCGAGCAGTACTTC. Amino acids: CASSVAPTDDTEQYF. Full variable domain (rest looked up from reference TRBV9 and TRBJ2-7): DSGVTQTPKHLITATGQRVTLRCSPRSGDLSVYWYQQSLDQGLQFLIQYYNGEERAKGNILERFSAQQFPDLHSELNLSSLELGDSALYFCASSVAPTDDTEQYFGPGTRLTVT.

The chain is built from TRBV9 and TRBJ1-1; D ambiguous. V was pared by 0 bases and J by 3 bases, with 6 bases between. This CDR3 spans 13 amino acids. Germline V lookup: CDR1 SGDLS, CDR2 YYNGEE. CDR3 loop: CASSVDGYTEAFF. The CDR3 DNA follows: TGTGCCAGCAGCGTAGATGGTTACACTGAAGCTTTCTTT.

The chain employs TRBV18 and TRBJ1-4; TRBD1 matches 8 bases. V trimming: 6 bases; J trimming: 5 bases; junction bases outside the gene matches: 8. Per germline, CDR1 KGHSH and CDR2 LQKENI. The CDR3 runs 15 residues. CDR3 loop: CASSHAGGLNEKLFF. As DNA, the CDR3 is TGTGCCAGCTCTCATGCAGGGGGCCTGAATGAAAAACTGTTTTTT.

This chain uses TRBV9 with TRBJ2-3; 12 nucleotides match TRBD2. The length of the CDR3 is 15 residues. V lost 4 bases and J lost 7; bases outside the gene matches: 7. Per germline, CDR1 SGDLS and CDR2 YYNGEE. The CDR3 region is CASSLAGGPRNTQYF. CDR3 nucleotide sequence: TGTGCCAGCAGCCTAGCGGGGGGGCCGCGAAATACGCAGTATTTT.